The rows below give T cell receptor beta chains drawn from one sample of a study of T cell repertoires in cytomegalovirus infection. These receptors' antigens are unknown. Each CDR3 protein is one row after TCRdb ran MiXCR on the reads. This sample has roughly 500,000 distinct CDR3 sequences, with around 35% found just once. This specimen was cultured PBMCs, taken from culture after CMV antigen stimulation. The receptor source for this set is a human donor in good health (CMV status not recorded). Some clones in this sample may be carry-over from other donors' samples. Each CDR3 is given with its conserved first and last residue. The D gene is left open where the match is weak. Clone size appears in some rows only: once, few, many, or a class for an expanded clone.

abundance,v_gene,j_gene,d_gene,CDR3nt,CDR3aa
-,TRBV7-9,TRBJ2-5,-,TGTGCCAGCAGCCACGGCGAGGGGGGCGAGACCCAGTACTTC,CASSHGEGGETQYF
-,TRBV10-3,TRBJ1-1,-,TGTGCCATCAGTGAGTCACGAAACACTGAAGCTTTCTTT,CAISESRNTEAFF
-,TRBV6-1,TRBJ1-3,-,TGTGCCAGCAGGAGCGGGACGTCTGGAAACACCATATATTTT,CASRSGTSGNTIYF
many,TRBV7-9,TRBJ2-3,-,TGTGCCAGCAGCTTAGCAGTAGGCGCAGATACGCAGTATTTT,CASSLAVGADTQYF
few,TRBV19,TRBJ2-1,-,TGTGCCAGTAGTATAGTGGGCCGGACCCGCTCCTACAATGAGCAGTTCTTC,CASSIVGRTRSYNEQFF
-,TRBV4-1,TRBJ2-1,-,TGCGCCAGCAGCCCGTTAGTAAACTATGAGCAGTTCTTC,CASSPLVNYEQFF
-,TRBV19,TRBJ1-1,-,TGTGCCAGTAGTACTGCGCTGAACACTGAAGCTTTCTTT,CASSTALNTEAFF
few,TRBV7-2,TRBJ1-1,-,TGTGCCAGCAGCCCCCGGGAGGGGATAACTGAAGCTTTCTTT,CASSPREGITEAFF
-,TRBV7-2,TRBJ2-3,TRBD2,TGTGCCAGCAGTCGAGGGACTAGCGGGTTCACAGATACGCAGTATTTT,CASSRGTSGFTDTQYF
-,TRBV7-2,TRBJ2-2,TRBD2,TGTGCCAGCAGCCCCCAGGGACTAGCGGGAGCCGGGGAGCTGTTTTTT,CASSPQGLAGAGELFF
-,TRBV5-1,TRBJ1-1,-,TGCGCCAGCAGCCTCGAGCCCGTTAGCACTGAAGCTTTCTTT,CASSLEPVSTEAFF
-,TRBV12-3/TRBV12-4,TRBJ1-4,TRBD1,TGTGCCAGCAGTAAAAGGACAGGGACGGGTGAAAAACTGTTTTTT,CASSKRTGTGEKLFF
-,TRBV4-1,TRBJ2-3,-,TGCGCCAGCAGCCAAGATTATACGGGAGAGGATACGCAGTATTTT,CASSQDYTGEDTQYF
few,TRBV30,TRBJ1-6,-,TGTGCCTGGAGTGTAACAGGAGGGTGGAATTCACCCCTCCACTTT,CAWSVTGGWNSPLHF
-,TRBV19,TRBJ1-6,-,TGTGCCAGTAGTATAAACCAGGCCAAAGGTTCACCCCTCCACTTT,CASSINQAKGSPLHF
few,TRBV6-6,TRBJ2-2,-,TGTGCCAGCAGTTCCACAGGGACTGTCAGCACCGGGGAGCTGTTTTTT,CASSSTGTVSTGELFF
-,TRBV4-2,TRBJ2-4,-,TGTGCCAGCAGCCAAGATCCGGGAGCCAAAAACATTCAGTACTTC,CASSQDPGAKNIQYF
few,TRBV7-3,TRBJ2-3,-,TGTGCCAGCAGTCCTCAAGTAGGCGCAGATACGCAGTATTTT,CASSPQVGADTQYF
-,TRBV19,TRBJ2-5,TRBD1,TGTGCCAGTAGTATCGTCAGGGGGCAAGAGACCCAGTACTTC,CASSIVRGQETQYF
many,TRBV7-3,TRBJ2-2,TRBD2,TGTGCCAGCAGTCCTAGCGGGGCCGGGGAGCTGTTTTTT,CASSPSGAGELFF
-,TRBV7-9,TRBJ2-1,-,TGTGCCAGCAGCTGGGGGACTTATTACAATGAGCAGTTCTTC,CASSWGTYYNEQFF
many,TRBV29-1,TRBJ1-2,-,TGCAGCGTTGAAGTTGCCAGGGCTAACTATGGCTACACCTTC,CSVEVARANYGYTF
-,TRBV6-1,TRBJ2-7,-,TGTGCCAGCAGCCCCGCAACGGCCGACTACGAGCAGTACTTC,CASSPATADYEQYF
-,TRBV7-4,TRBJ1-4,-,TGTGCCAGCAGGAGGACAATAGGGGAAAAACTGTTTTTT,CASRRTIGEKLFF
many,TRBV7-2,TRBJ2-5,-,TGTGCCAGCAGCTTAGTAGGAGGTCCGCGGGTTGGGGAGACCCAGTACTTC,CASSLVGGPRVGETQYF
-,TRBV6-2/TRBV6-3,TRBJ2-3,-,TGTGTCAGCAGCAAAGGGTGGCAGCACACAGATACGCAGTATTTT,CVSSKGWQHTDTQYF
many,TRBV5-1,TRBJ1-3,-,TGCGCCAGCAGCCAGAGGGGGATCTCTGGAAACACCATATATTTT,CASSQRGISGNTIYF
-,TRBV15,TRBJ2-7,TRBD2,TGTGCCACCAGCAGAGAGGGGAGCGGGAGGTACGGCGAGCAGTACTTC,CATSREGSGRYGEQYF
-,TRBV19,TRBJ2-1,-,TGTGCCAGTAGCGAATTTAGGTTCGGGGAGTTCCTCAATGAGCAGTTCTTC,CASSEFRFGEFLNEQFF
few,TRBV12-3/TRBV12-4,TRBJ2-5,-,TGTGCCAGCGCGATTTGGGGGAGGCAAGAGACCCAGTACTTC,CASAIWGRQETQYF
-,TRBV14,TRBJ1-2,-,TGTGCCAGCAGCCAAGGGCGGGGTAGTTGGTATGGCTACACCTTC,CASSQGRGSWYGYTF
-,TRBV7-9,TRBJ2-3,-,TGTGCCTCCACGACCAGGGATACGCAGTATTTT,CASTTRDTQYF
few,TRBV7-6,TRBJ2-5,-,TGTGCCAGCAGCTTAACAGGGATACAAGAGACCCAGTACTTC,CASSLTGIQETQYF
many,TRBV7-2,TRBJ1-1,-,TGTGCCAGCAGCTTAGGGACTCTCGGGGAAGCTTTCTTT,CASSLGTLGEAFF
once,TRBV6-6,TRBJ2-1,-,TGTGCCAGCCCAACCGGTGGGGGCGAAGCTCTCGATGAGCAGTTCTTC,CASPTGGGEALDEQFF